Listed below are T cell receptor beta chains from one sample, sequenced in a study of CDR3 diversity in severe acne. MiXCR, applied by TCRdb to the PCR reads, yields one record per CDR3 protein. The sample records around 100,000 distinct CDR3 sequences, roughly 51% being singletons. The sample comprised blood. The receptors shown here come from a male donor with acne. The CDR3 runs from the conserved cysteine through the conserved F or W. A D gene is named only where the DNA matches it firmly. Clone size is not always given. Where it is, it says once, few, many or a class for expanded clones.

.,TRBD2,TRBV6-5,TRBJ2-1,CASSSTYSTPRTSENYNEQFF,TGTGCCAGCAGTTCAACTTATTCCACTCCCCGGACTAGCGAGAACTACAATGAGCAGTTCTTC
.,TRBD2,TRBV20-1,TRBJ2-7,CSAPPPGGGGEQYF,TGCAGTGCCCCACCCCCCGGGGGGGGGGGCGAGCAGTACTTC
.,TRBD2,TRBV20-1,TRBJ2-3,CSARDVTGGSGWTDTQYF,TGCAGTGCTAGAGATGTAACTGGCGGGAGTGGGTGGACAGATACGCAGTATTTT
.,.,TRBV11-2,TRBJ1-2,CASSGDTGPYFRTF,TGTGCCAGCAGCGGGGACACCGGCCCCTACTTTCGCACCTTC
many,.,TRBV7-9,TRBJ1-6,CASSLGGFYNSPLHF,TGTGCCAGCAGCTTAGGCGGGTTCTATAATTCACCCCTCCACTTT
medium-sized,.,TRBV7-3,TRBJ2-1,CASSLGRYNEQFF,TGTGCCAGCAGCTTAGGGCGGTACAATGAGCAGTTCTTC
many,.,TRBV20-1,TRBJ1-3,CSARDNRADGGNTIYF,TGCAGTGCTAGAGATAACCGCGCCGATGGGGGAAACACCATATATTTT
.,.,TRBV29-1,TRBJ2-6,CSVEEIVQNAGANVLTF,TGCAGCGTTGAAGAAATAGTACAGAACGCTGGGGCCAACGTCCTGACTTTC
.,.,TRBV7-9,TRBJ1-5,CASSLTKGQRATQHF,TGTGCCAGCAGCTTGACGAAAGGACAGCGGGCCACCCAGCATTTT
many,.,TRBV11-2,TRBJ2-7,CASRTRTDYEQYF,TGTGCCAGCAGGACAAGGACAGACTACGAGCAGTACTTC
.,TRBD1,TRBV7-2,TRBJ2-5,CASSDRDAETQYF,TGTGCCAGCAGCGACAGGGATGCAGAGACCCAGTACTTC
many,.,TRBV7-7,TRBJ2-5,CASSPGSGVGETQYF,TGTGCCAGCAGCCCCGGGTCGGGGGTGGGAGAGACCCAGTACTTC
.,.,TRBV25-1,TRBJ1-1,CASSLWRNTEAFF,TGTGCCAGCAGCCTTTGGAGGAACACTGAAGCTTTCTTT
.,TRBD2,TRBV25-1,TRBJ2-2,CASSGLAGSTGELFF,TGTGCCAGCAGTGGACTAGCGGGAAGCACCGGGGAGCTGTTTTTT
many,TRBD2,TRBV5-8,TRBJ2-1,CASSSSGRRYNEQFF,TGTGCCAGCAGCTCCAGCGGGAGGCGATACAATGAGCAGTTCTTC
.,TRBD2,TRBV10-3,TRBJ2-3,CATRTLASGDTQYF,TGTGCCACCCGAACTCTTGCTAGCGGGGATACGCAGTATTTT
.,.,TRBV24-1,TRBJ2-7,CATSRTGSYEQYF,TGTGCCACCAGTCGGACTGGCTCCTACGAGCAGTACTTC
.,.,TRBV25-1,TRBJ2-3,CACGRARTDTQYF,TGTGCCTGCGGTAGGGCACGCACAGATACGCAGTATTTT
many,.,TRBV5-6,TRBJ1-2,CASGGTALPGYTF,TGTGCCAGCGGGGGGACGGCTCTTCCCGGCTACACCTTC
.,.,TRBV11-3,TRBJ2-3,CARAGGSGSDTQYF,TGTGCCAGAGCAGGTGGGAGTGGGTCAGATACGCAGTATTTT
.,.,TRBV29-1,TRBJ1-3,CSVEAGPGNTIYF,TGCAGCGTTGAAGCAGGGCCTGGAAACACCATATATTTT
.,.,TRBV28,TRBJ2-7,CASSHSPGSFHEQYF,TGTGCCAGCAGCCACTCTCCCGGGAGTTTCCACGAGCAGTACTTC
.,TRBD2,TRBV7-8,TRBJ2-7,CASSQAGVLNEQYF,TGTGCCAGCTCCCAGGCGGGAGTGCTGAACGAGCAGTACTTC
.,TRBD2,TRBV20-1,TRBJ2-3,CSASRLAGGQGTDTQYF,TGCAGTGCTAGTCGACTAGCGGGGGGGCAGGGCACAGATACGCAGTATTTT
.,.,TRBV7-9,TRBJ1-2,CASLSPRGASYGYTF,TGTGCCAGCCTTTCCCCCAGGGGCGCTTCCTATGGCTACACCTTC
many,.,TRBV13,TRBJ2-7,CASSFQRGARYEQYF,TGTGCCAGCAGCTTCCAAAGGGGGGCGCGTTACGAGCAGTACTTC
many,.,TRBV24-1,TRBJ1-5,CATSDGQINQPQHF,TGTGCCACCAGTGACGGGCAGATCAATCAGCCCCAGCATTTT
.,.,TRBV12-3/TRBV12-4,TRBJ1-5,CASSFQGASNQPQHF,TGTGCCAGCAGTTTTCAGGGTGCGAGCAATCAGCCCCAGCATTTT
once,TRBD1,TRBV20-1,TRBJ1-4,CSARADRVKGEKLFF,TGCAGTGCTAGAGCTGACAGGGTGAAGGGTGAAAAACTGTTTTTT
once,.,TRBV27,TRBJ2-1,CASSPLTGTNEQSF,TGTGCCAGCAGTCCGTTGACAGGTACCAATGAGCAGTCCTTC
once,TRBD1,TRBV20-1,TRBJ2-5,CSARPGTGGGETQYF,TGCAGTGCTAGACCAGGGACAGGGGGCGGGGAGACCCAGTACTTC
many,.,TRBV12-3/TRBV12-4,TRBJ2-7,CASSLQRGNYEQYF,TGTGCCAGCAGTTTACAGAGGGGGAACTACGAGCAGTACTTC
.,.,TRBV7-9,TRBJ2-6,CASSFSDADSGANVLTF,TGTGCCAGCAGCTTTAGCGATGCTGACTCTGGGGCCAACGTCCTGACTTTC
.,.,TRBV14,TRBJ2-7,CASSRSWGDFYEQYF,TGTGCCAGCAGCCGCAGCTGGGGGGATTTCTACGAGCAGTACTTC
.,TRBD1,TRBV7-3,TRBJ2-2,CASSPGQGTGELFF,TGTGCCAGCAGCCCTGGACAGGGAACCGGGGAGCTGTTTTTT
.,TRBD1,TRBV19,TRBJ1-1,CASNYRGLNTEAFF,TGTGCCAGTAACTACAGGGGCTTGAACACTGAAGCTTTCTTT
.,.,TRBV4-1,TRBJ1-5,CASSQVWRGSNQPQHF,TGCGCCAGCAGCCAAGTATGGAGGGGTAGCAATCAGCCCCAGCATTTT